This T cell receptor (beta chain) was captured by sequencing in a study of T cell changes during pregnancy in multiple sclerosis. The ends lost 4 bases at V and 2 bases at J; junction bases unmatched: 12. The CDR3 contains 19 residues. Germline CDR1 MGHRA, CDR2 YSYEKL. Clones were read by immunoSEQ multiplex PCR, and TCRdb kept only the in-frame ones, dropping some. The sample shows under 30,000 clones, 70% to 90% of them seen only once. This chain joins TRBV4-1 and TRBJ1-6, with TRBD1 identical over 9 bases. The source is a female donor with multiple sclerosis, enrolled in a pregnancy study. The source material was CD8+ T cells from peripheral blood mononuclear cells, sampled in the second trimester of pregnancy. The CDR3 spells CASSLIRPGQGPYNSPLHF. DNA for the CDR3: TGCGCCAGCAGCCTCATAAGACCGGGACAGGGTCCCTATAATTCACCCCTCCACTTT.